Presented here are 15 T cell receptor beta chains from one specimen sequenced in a study of OX40 agonist ivuxolimab in advanced cancers. Libraries were prepared by immunoSEQ multiplex PCR; TCRdb keeps only in-frame clonotypes and omits some of them. Of tens of thousands of clones detected, about 88% appear once; the ten largest clones hold 6% to 8.5%. Sequenced material: CD4+ or CD8+ T cells sorted from blood, taken in a trial of the OX40 agonist ivuxolimab. These receptors came from an adult with an advanced solid tumor such as melanoma, head and neck, liver or kidney cancer.

Comment on this clone: Distinct nucleotide sequences in the sample also encode this CDR3. The chain is built from TRBV28 and TRBJ2-3, with TRBD1 as a possible D gene (6 bases). This CDR3 comprises 14 residues. Trimming pared 3 bases from V and 0 bases from J, leaving 7 bases between. Germline V CDR1 and CDR2: MDHEN, SYDVKM. CDR3 amino acids: CASSFQGSTDTQYF. The CDR3 bases are TGTGCCAGCAGTTTCCAGGGGAGCACAGATACGCAGTATTTT.

The chain joins TRBV19 to TRBJ1-5; 7 bases line up with TRBD1. Germline CDR1 LNHDA, CDR2 SQIVND (reference sequence). With 2 bases clipped from V and 0 bases from J, the junction kept 13 bases outside the gene matches. This CDR3 comprises 19 residues. CDR3 in DNA: TGTGCCAGTAGTATAACTCGGGGGGGGACAGCTAATAGCAATCAGCCCCAGCATTTT. The encoded protein is CASSITRGGTANSNQPQHF.

This clone was counted a single time. The rearrangement uses TRBV27 and TRBJ1-6; the D is unclear. The CDR3 sequence is 15 residues long. Between the trimmed V and J ends, which lost 0 bases and 7 bases, there was a span of 10 bases. Germline V gene lookup returns CDR1 MNHEY and CDR2 SMNVEV (reference sequence). The CDR3: CASSLSNGVNSPLHF. CDR3 nucleotide sequence: TGTGCCAGCAGTTTATCGAACGGGGTGAATTCACCCCTCCACTTT.

The CDR3 reads CASSPVRGEGQPQHF. The CDR3 DNA reads TGTGCCAGCAGCCCGGTTAGGGGGGAGGGTCAGCCCCAGCATTTT. The genes are TRBV5-5 and TRBJ1-5; D perhaps matches TRBD1 (6 bases). CDR3 length: 15 residues. Germline V lookup: CDR1 SGHKS, CDR2 YYEKEE (reference sequence). V gave up 4 bases and J gave up 6 bases, with 17 bases separating them.

The V call is TRBV27, the J call TRBJ1-5; D uncertain. CDR1 and CDR2 from the germline V gene are MNHEY and SMNVEV (reference sequence). The length of the CDR3 is 13 residues. The V and J ends lost 2 bases and 1 base respectively, with 3 bases between them. CDR3 protein: CASSLKSNQPQHF. Written as DNA, the CDR3 is TGTGCCAGCAGTTTAAAAAGCAATCAGCCCCAGCATTTT.

This clone was detected a few times. This chain links TRBV7-2 with TRBJ2-5; 8 bases map to TRBD2. V lost 5 bases and J lost 5; bases outside the gene matches: 7. Germline V gene lookup returns CDR1 SGHTA and CDR2 FQGNSA. This CDR3 has 14 residues. CDR3 region: CASSPGGGPETQYF. The CDR3 nucleotides read TGTGCCAGCAGCCCCGGCGGGGGGCCGGAGACCCAGTACTTC.

The chain links TRBV6-5 to TRBJ1-2; D is ambiguous. The CDR3 is 13 residues long. Trimming left V 6 bases short and J 4 bases short, with 12 bases between. Germline CDR1 reads MNHEY; CDR2 reads SVGAGI. CDR3 in DNA: TGTGCCAGCAGCCCCGCGCGTAGCTATGGCTACACCTTC. Amino acid sequence: CASSPARSYGYTF.

This clone has more than one count but fewer than ten. The CDR3 region is CASSPWDRDYEQYF. Here the CDR3 DNA reads TGTGCCAGCAGCCCATGGGACAGAGACTACGAGCAGTACTTC. The gene calls are TRBV7-9 and TRBJ2-7; 7 bases match TRBD1. V lost 5 bases and J lost 3; bases outside the gene matches: 7. The CDR3 runs 14 residues. The germline CDR1 and CDR2 sequences are SEHNR and FQNEAQ (reference sequence).

The rearrangement links TRBV2 to TRBJ2-2; 11 nucleotides align to TRBD2. The CDR3 runs to 16 residues. Unmatched junction bases numbered 4, after V lost 6 bases and J lost 1 base. Germline V gives CDR1 SNHLY, CDR2 FYNNEI. The CDR3 DNA reads as TGTGCCAGCAGCAGACTAGCGGGAAGGAACACCGGGGAGCTGTTTTTT. Protein product: CASSRLAGRNTGELFF.

The chain employs TRBV6-5 and TRBJ2-1; 9 nucleotides line up with TRBD2. From germline, CDR1 is MNHEY and CDR2 SVGAGI. V trimming: 8 bases; J trimming: 3 bases; junction bases outside the gene matches: 5. CDR3 size: 14 residues. CDR3 amino acids: CASARREGYNEQFF. The CDR3 DNA sequence: TGTGCCAGCGCTCGGCGGGAGGGCTACAATGAGCAGTTCTTC.

The CDR3: CASSYSLSSGKQYF. CDR3 coding DNA: TGTGCCAGCAGTTACTCCCTAAGTAGCGGAAAGCAGTACTTC. J is TRBJ2-7 and V is TRBV6-5, with D possibly being TRBD2 (6 bases). V dropped 0 bases and J dropped 8 bases, with 14 bases sitting between them. This CDR3 spans 14 amino acids. From germline, CDR1 is MNHEY and CDR2 SVGAGI.

The V and J genes are TRBV4-2 and TRBJ1-1; D may be TRBD1 (5 bases). V was shortened by 4 bases and J by 1 base, with 10 bases between the two germline ends. Germline V gene sequence: CDR1 LGHNA, CDR2 YNFKEQ. This CDR3 contains 14 residues. The CDR3 DNA reads as TGTGCCAGCAGCCGGGATACAGGGAACACTGAAGCTTTCTTT. This translates into CASSRDTGNTEAFF.

J is TRBJ2-5 and V is TRBV6-5; weak D call: TRBD2 (6 bases). CDR1 and CDR2 (germline): MNHEY, SVGAGI. V gave up 8 bases and J gave up 2 bases, with 15 bases separating them. CDR3 length: 14 residues. CDR3 in DNA: TGTGCCAGCGGGGGACTGGGCGGGCAAGAGACCCAGTACTTC. Its translation is CASGGLGGQETQYF.

V usage is TRBV7-2 and J usage is TRBJ1-1, with D uncertain. Germline CDR1 is SGHTA and CDR2 is FQGNSA. The CDR3 loop spans 15 amino acids. The germline V and J ends were trimmed by 6 bases and 1 base, with 15 bases remaining between them. The CDR3 loop is CASSWLTEGNTEAFF. As DNA, the CDR3 is TGTGCCAGCAGTTGGCTTACGGAGGGGAACACTGAAGCTTTCTTT.

V is TRBV19 and J is TRBJ2-7; 8 bases line up with TRBD2. Germline V lookup: CDR1 LNHDA, CDR2 SQIVND (reference sequence). V shed 5 bases and J 5 bases; nucleotides not matched to a gene: 11. The CDR3 sequence is 15 residues long. The CDR3, as DNA: TGTGCCAGTAGTGGGACTAGTAAACACCTTGACGAGCAGTACTTC. It translates to CASSGTSKHLDEQYF. Full variable domain (outside the CDR3, taken from reference TRBV19 and TRBJ2-7): DGGITQSPKYLFRKEGQNVTLSCEQNLNHDAMYWYRQDPGQGLRLIYYSQIVNDFQKGDIAEGYSVSREKKESFPLTVTSAQKNPTAFYLCASSGTSKHLDEQYFGPGTRLTVT.